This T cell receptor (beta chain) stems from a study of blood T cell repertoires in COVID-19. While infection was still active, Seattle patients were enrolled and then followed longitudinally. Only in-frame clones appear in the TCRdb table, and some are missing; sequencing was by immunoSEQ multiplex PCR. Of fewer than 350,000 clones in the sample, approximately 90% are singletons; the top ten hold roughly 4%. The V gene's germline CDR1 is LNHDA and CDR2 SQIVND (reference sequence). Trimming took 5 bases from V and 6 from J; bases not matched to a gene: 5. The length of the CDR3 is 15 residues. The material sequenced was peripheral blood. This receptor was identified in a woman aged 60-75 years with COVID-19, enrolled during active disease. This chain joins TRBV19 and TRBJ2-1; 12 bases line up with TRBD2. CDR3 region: CASSALAGGLNEQFF. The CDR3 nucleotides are TGTGCCAGTAGTGCTCTAGCGGGGGGGCTCAATGAGCAGTTCTTC.